The next 26 T cell receptor beta chains were all read from a single sample in a study of cytomegalovirus exposure and HLA in healthy donors (dated by TCRdb to 2016 to 2017). The library was obtained by the immunoSEQ multiplex PCR assay. The multiplex PCR relied on a mix of 60 forward primers for TCR Vbeta segments and 13 reverse primers for TCR Jbeta segments. In its TCRdb copy, this immuneACCESS table keeps in-frame sequences only and misses some clones. Where compared with another copy, unresolved V genes explain less than half of these, and the others have no known cause. This sample lists approximately 90,000 clones; 76% were detected once. The ten largest clones add up to 1.1% to 1.5% of the sample. Sequencing was done on a sample of PBMCs. The receptors originated from a male donor in good health and CMV-seronegative.

The gene calls are TRBV5-1 and TRBJ1-2, with a weak D call TRBD1 (5 bases). V shed 4 bases and J shed 7 bases, with 11 bases lying between them. CDR3 length: 12 residues. Germline lookup yields CDR1 SGHRS and CDR2 YFSETQ. As DNA, the CDR3 is TGCGCCAGCAGCCTCGGACAACTTGGCTACACCTTC. This translates into CASSLGQLGYTF. The entire variable domain, with the rest obtained from reference TRBV5-1 and TRBJ1-2, is as follows: KAGVTQTPRYLIKTRGQQVTLSCSPISGHRSVSWYQQTPGQGLQFLFEYFSETQRNKGNFPGRFSGRQFSNSRSEMNVSTLELGDSALYLCASSLGQLGYTFGSGTRLTVV.

The gene calls are TRBV11-2 and TRBJ1-2; possibly TRBD1 for D (6 bases). V lost 3 bases and J 1 base, leaving 12 bases between the germline ends. Germline V gives CDR1 SGHAT, CDR2 FQNNGV. The CDR3 consists of 15 residues. The CDR3 spells CASSLGWTVNYGYTF. The DNA for the CDR3 is TGTGCCAGCAGCTTGGGTTGGACAGTTAACTATGGCTACACCTTC.

A single count supports this clone. The chain is built from TRBV19 and TRBJ1-1; D is possibly TRBD1 (6 bases). The CDR3 has 12 amino acids. Germline CDR1 is LNHDA and CDR2 is SQIVND (reference sequence). V lost 3 bases and J lost 8, with 10 bases in between. CDR3 nucleotides: TGTGCCAGTAGTATCCTCAGGGGCGAAGCTTTCTTT. Its protein is CASSILRGEAFF. Full variable domain (rest looked up from reference TRBV19 and TRBJ1-1): DGGITQSPKYLFRKEGQNVTLSCEQNLNHDAMYWYRQDPGQGLRLIYYSQIVNDFQKGDIAEGYSVSREKKESFPLTVTSAQKNPTAFYLCASSILRGEAFFGQGTRLTVV.

The V call is TRBV28, the J call TRBJ1-1; 10 positions match TRBD1. V shed 11 bases and J 2 bases; nucleotides not matched to a gene: 14. The CDR3 covers 16 residues. In germline, CDR1 is MDHEN, CDR2 SYDVKM. Here the CDR3 reads CAGTGTGANRNTEAFF. CDR3 coding DNA: TGTGCCGGTACCGGGACAGGGGCCAATCGAAACACTGAAGCTTTCTTT.

The chain joins TRBV10-3 to TRBJ2-2; 8 nucleotides line up with TRBD1. This CDR3 comprises 14 residues. Germline CDR1 is ENHRY and CDR2 is SYGVKD. Trimming removed 7 bases from V and 5 bases from J; junction bases left unmatched: 6. The CDR3 loop reads CAINGQGGTGELFF. Here the CDR3 DNA reads TGTGCCATCAACGGACAGGGAGGAACCGGGGAGCTGTTTTTT.

This clone has only one observation. CDR3 amino acids: CASARGRDAAFF. CDR3 DNA sequence: TGCGCCAGCGCGCGGGGGAGGGACGCCGCTTTCTTT. J is TRBJ1-1 and V is TRBV5-1; D is perhaps TRBD1 (5 bases). V lost 7 bases to trimming and J lost 11 bases, with 18 bases between them. Germline loops: CDR1 SGHRS, CDR2 YFSETQ. This CDR3 is built from 12 residues.

The V gene is TRBV4-3, the J gene TRBJ2-7, with 7 bases matching TRBD1. CDR1 LGHNA and CDR2 YSLEER come from the germline V gene. The V gene end was trimmed by 1 base and the J gene end by 0 bases; junction bases not matched to a gene: 3. The CDR3 runs 15 residues. CDR3 loop: CASSQVWDSSYEQYF. For the CDR3, the DNA is TGCGCCAGCAGCCAAGTTTGGGACAGCTCCTACGAGCAGTACTTC.

The chain carries TRBV4-3 and TRBJ2-1; no firm D call. The CDR3 has 14 amino acids. Germline V gene sequence: CDR1 LGHNA, CDR2 YSLEER. V shed 0 bases and J shed 10 bases, with 13 bases lying between them. The CDR3 DNA follows: TGCGCCAGCAGCCAAGATAGCACGGTCTGGGAGCAGTTCTTC. Protein product: CASSQDSTVWEQFF.

This sequence joins TRBV29-1 and TRBJ1-5; D perhaps matches TRBD1 (5 bases). The CDR3 is 13 residues long. Germline V gene data show CDR1 as SQVTM and CDR2 as ANQGSEA. V dropped 4 bases and J dropped 7 bases, with 14 bases sitting between them. Here the CDR3 reads CSVVFRVGQPQHF. The CDR3 region has the DNA TGCAGCGTTGTGTTCAGGGTAGGACAGCCCCAGCATTTT.

The CDR3 nucleotides are TGCAGCGTTGTTCAGGGGGCCACCTACGAGCAGTACTTC. It translates to CSVVQGATYEQYF. The chain has TRBV29-1 and TRBJ2-7; TRBD1 agrees at 8 bases. Looked up from germline, CDR1 is SQVTM and CDR2 is ANQGSEA. The CDR3 is 13 residues long. Germline trimming cut 4 bases from V and 2 bases from J; bases unmatched to any gene: 4.

The chain couples TRBV5-3 to TRBJ1-2; D gene unclear. TRBV5-3 is flagged as an ORF with uncertain function. V lost 4 bases, J lost 7 bases, and 20 bases lay in between. The CDR3 is 15 residues long. The CDR3 DNA reads as TGTGCCAGAAGCCAGTGGGCGGGGAATCGGGGTGGCTACACCTTC. Its translation is CARSQWAGNRGGYTF.

In DNA form, the CDR3 reads TGTGCCAGCAGCGTAGGACAGGGGGCAGGGAGCAATCAGCCCCAGCATTTT. Protein sequence: CASSVGQGAGSNQPQHF. J is TRBJ1-5 and V is TRBV9; 10 bases are shared with TRBD1. Losses at the gene ends were 0 bases for V and 1 base for J; bases not matched to a gene: 4. CDR3 length equals 17 residues. CDR1 is SGDLS and CDR2 is YYNGEE in the germline V gene.

The chain has TRBV6-5 and TRBJ1-2, with TRBD1 matching over 8 bases. Per the germline V gene, CDR1 is MNHEY and CDR2 is SVGAGI. V gave up 6 bases and J gave up 3 bases; unmatched junction bases: 3. The CDR3 consists of 13 residues. CDR3 amino acids: CASRRQGYYGYTF. CDR3 nucleotides: TGTGCCAGCAGACGACAGGGGTACTATGGCTACACCTTC.

This clone was recorded a few times. V and J are TRBV28 and TRBJ2-7; 12 bases map to TRBD2. CDR1 and CDR2 from the germline V gene are MDHEN and SYDVKM. CDR3 length: 16 amino acids. V shed 4 bases and J 3 bases; nucleotides not matched to a gene: 7. CDR3 loop: CASSSKTSGSIYEQYF. The CDR3, as DNA: TGTGCCAGCAGTTCGAAGACTAGCGGGAGTATCTACGAGCAGTACTTC.

CDR3 DNA: TGTGCCAGTAATGGACTGACAGGGGGCACAGATACGCAGTATTTT. Its protein product is CASNGLTGGTDTQYF. This chain links TRBV19 with TRBJ2-3; 8 nucleotides align to TRBD1. This CDR3 comprises 15 residues. With V trimmed by 7 bases and J by 1 base, 7 bases remained unmatched. Germline CDR1 and CDR2: LNHDA and SQIVND (reference sequence).

This clone was detected a few times. The J gene is TRBJ1-2, the V gene TRBV5-4, with 9 bases identical to TRBD1. This CDR3 is built from 14 residues. Germline loops: CDR1 SGHNT, CDR2 YYREEE (reference sequence). The V and J ends lost 0 bases and 6 bases, in that order; junction bases with no gene match: 3. CDR3 amino acids: CASSLDRGLHGYTF. CDR3 nucleotides: TGTGCCAGCAGCTTGGACAGGGGGCTTCATGGCTACACCTTC.

The chain is built from TRBV7-9 and TRBJ2-1, with unresolved D. This CDR3 is built from 15 residues. The V gene's germline CDR1 is SEHNR and CDR2 FQNEAQ (reference sequence). The V end was cut by 4 bases, the J end by 3 bases, with 13 bases between. The CDR3 spells CASSSVRLIYNEQFF. As DNA, the CDR3 is TGTGCCAGCAGCTCAGTCCGCTTAATCTACAATGAGCAGTTCTTC. The whole variable domain, remainder taken from reference TRBV7-9 and TRBJ2-1, is DTGVSQNPRHKITKRGQNVTFRCDPISEHNRLYWYRQTLGQGPEFLTYFQNEAQLEKSRLLSDRFSAERPKGSFSTLEIQRTEQGDSAMYLCASSSVRLIYNEQFFGPGTRLTVL.

The chain recombines TRBV28 with TRBJ2-1; maybe TRBD2 (6 bases). Trimming removed 6 bases from V and 10 bases from J, with 28 bases in between. From germline, CDR1 is MDHEN and CDR2 SYDVKM. The CDR3 consists of 17 residues. The CDR3 DNA reads TGTGCCAGCAGCCTAGAACAATTAGCGGTCCCGGGGGTGGAGCAGTTCTTC. Its protein product is CASSLEQLAVPGVEQFF.

This clone was seen a few times. The chain joins TRBV5-6 to TRBJ2-1; 8 positions match TRBD2. The J segment lost 3 bases and the V segment lost 2 bases, leaving 7 bases of the junction unmatched. From germline, CDR1 is SGHDT and CDR2 YYEEEE. CDR3 size: 16 residues. CDR3 in amino acids: CASSFGRGAHYNEQFF. For the CDR3, the DNA is TGTGCCAGCAGCTTTGGGCGGGGGGCTCACTACAATGAGCAGTTCTTC. Complete variable domain (other parts from reference TRBV5-6 and TRBJ2-1): DAGVTQSPTHLIKTRGQQVTLRCSPKSGHDTVSWYQQALGQGPQFIFQYYEEEERQRGNFPDRFSGHQFPNYSSELNVNALLLGDSALYLCASSFGRGAHYNEQFFGPGTRLTVL.

This clone was found a few times. The J gene is TRBJ1-5, the V gene TRBV6-5; 9 bases line up with TRBD1. Germline V gives CDR1 MNHEY, CDR2 SVGAGI. Trimming at V came to 5 bases and at J to 4 bases, leaving 3 bases not matched to a gene. The CDR3 runs to 14 residues. The CDR3 reads CASSRQGGNQPQHF. The CDR3 DNA is TGTGCCAGCAGTCGACAGGGGGGTAATCAGCCCCAGCATTTT.

The rearrangement links TRBV11-2 to TRBJ2-7, with TRBD2 identical over 11 bases. CDR3 length equals 14 residues. Germline CDR1 SGHAT, CDR2 FQNNGV. V trimming: 5 bases; J trimming: 6 bases; junction bases outside the gene matches: 6. CDR3 DNA: TGTGCCAGCAGCCCGACTAGCGGGATACGCGAGCAGTACTTC. Translation: CASSPTSGIREQYF.

This chain connects TRBV7-8 to TRBJ1-2; 7 bases fit TRBD1. Unmatched junction bases numbered 12, after V lost 5 bases and J lost 3 bases. The CDR3 is 16 amino acids. Germline values: CDR1 SGHVS, CDR2 FQNEAQ. The CDR3 DNA reads as TGTGCCAGCAGCAAATACCCGACAGGGTGGGACTATGGCTACACCTTC. Its protein is CASSKYPTGWDYGYTF.

The rearrangement uses TRBV27 and TRBJ1-1; 8 bases align to TRBD1. With 3 bases clipped from V and 10 bases from J, the junction kept 4 bases outside the gene matches. The germline CDR1 and CDR2 sequences are MNHEY and SMNVEV (reference sequence). The CDR3 runs 12 residues. In DNA, the CDR3 is TGTGCCAGCAGTTTCGGCAGGGGGCCAGCTTTCTTT. Translated, it gives CASSFGRGPAFF.

This clone was recorded a few times. The chain carries TRBV10-3 and TRBJ1-1, with TRBD1 identical over 9 bases. The CDR3 is made up of 14 amino acids. V lost 4 bases, J lost 5 bases, and 5 bases stayed unmatched. The V gene's germline CDR1 is ENHRY and CDR2 SYGVKD. CDR3 sequence reads: CAISADRGWTEAFF. The CDR3 nucleotides read TGTGCCATCAGTGCGGACAGGGGATGGACTGAAGCTTTCTTT.

The chain links TRBV4-3 to TRBJ2-2; tentatively, D is TRBD2 (5 bases). Germline lookup yields CDR1 LGHNA and CDR2 YSLEER. V was shortened by 3 bases and J by 7 bases, with 9 bases between the two germline ends. CDR3 length: 13 residues. The chain's CDR3 is CASSHEEDGELFF. CDR3 DNA sequence: TGCGCCAGCAGCCACGAGGAGGACGGGGAGCTGTTTTTT.

The rearrangement uses TRBV6-5 and TRBJ2-4; D gene ambiguous. The CDR3 covers 11 residues. Trimming pared 3 bases from V and 7 bases from J, leaving 4 bases between. The germline gives CDR1 MNHEY, CDR2 SVGAGI. The CDR3: CASSYANIQYF. The CDR3 bases are TGTGCCAGCAGTTATGCGAACATTCAGTACTTC.